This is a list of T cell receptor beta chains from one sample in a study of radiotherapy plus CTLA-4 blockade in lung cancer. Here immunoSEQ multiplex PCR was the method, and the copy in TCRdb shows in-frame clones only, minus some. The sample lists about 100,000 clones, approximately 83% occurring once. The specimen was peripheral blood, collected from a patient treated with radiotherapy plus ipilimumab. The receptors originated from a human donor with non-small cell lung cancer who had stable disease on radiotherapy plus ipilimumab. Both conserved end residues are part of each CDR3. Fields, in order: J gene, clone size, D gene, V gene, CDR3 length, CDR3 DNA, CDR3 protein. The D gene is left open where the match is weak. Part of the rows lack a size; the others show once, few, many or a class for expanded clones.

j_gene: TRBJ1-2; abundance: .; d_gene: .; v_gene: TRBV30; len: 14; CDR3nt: TGTGCCTGGAGTTGGGGGAGAGCTAACTATGGCTACACCTTC; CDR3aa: CAWSWGRANYGYTF
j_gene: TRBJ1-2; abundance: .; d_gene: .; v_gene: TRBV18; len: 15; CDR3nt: TGTGCCAGCTCACCACCGGGCGAGTGGGGCGACGGCTACACCTTC; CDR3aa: CASSPPGEWGDGYTF
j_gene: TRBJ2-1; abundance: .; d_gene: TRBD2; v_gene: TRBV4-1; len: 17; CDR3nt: TGCGCCAGCAGCCAACACATAGCGGGAGGGCCGTTCAATGAGCAGTTCTTC; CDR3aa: CASSQHIAGGPFNEQFF
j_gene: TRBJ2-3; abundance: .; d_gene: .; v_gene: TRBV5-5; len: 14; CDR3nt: TGTGCCAGCAAAGTAGCGAATTCCGTAGATACGCAGTATTTT; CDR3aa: CASKVANSVDTQYF
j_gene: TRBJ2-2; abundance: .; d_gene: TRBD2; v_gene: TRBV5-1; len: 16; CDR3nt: TGCGCCAGCAGCTTGGACGGGGGGGCTTCCACCGGGGAGCTGTTTTTT; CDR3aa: CASSLDGGASTGELFF
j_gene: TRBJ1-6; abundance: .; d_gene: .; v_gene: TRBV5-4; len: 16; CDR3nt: TGTGCCAGCAGCTTGTCTGCAGGTCAGAATAATTCACCCCTCCACTTT; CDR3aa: CASSLSAGQNNSPLHF
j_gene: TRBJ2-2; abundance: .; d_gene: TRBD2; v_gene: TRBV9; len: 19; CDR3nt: TGTGCCAGCAGCGAATCGCAGGGACTAGCGGTGGGAGACACCGGGGAGCTGTTTTTT; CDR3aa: CASSESQGLAVGDTGELFF
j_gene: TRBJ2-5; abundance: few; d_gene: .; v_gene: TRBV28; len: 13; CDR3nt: TGTGCCAGCACGAATGGCGGGAAAGAGACCCAGTACTTC; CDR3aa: CASTNGGKETQYF
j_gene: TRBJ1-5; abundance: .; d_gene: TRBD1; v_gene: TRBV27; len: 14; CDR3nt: TGTGCCAGCAGTTTTGACAGGGCAGGACAGCCCCAGCATTTT; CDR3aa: CASSFDRAGQPQHF
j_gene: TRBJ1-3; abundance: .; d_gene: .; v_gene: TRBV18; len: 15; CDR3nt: TGTGCCAGCTCACCCGGGGTCCAGGCTGGAAACACCATATATTTT; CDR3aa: CASSPGVQAGNTIYF
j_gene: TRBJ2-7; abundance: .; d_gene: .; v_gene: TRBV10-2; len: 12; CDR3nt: TGCGCCAGCAGTGACCTGGTCGGTAGCGAAGCCTTC; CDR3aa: CASSDLVGSEAF
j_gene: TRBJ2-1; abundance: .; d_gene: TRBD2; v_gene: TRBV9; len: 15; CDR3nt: TGTGCCAGCAGCCAGACTAGCGGGGGGTATGATGAGCAGTTCTTC; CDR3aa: CASSQTSGGYDEQFF
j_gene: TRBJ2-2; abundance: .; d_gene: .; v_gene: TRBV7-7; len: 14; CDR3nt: TGTGCCAGCAGCTTAGTTGTGGGTGCCGGGGAGCTGTTTTTT; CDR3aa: CASSLVVGAGELFF
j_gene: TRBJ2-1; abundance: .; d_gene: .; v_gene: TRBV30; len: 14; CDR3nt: TGTGCCTGGGGTCGGGGAGGAGCGGGCAATGAGCAGTTCTTC; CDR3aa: CAWGRGGAGNEQFF
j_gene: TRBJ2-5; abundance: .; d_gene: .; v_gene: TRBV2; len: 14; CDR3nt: TGTGCCAGCAGTACGGATTCCTCTCAAGAGACCCAGTACTTC; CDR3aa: CASSTDSSQETQYF
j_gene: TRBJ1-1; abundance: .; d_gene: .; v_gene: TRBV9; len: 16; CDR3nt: TGTGCCAGCAGCGAATTTAGCGGGACGGTGAACACTGAAGCTTTCTTT; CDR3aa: CASSEFSGTVNTEAFF
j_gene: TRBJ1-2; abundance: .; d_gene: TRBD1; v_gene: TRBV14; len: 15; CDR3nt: TGTGCCAGCAGCCAAGTCGCAGGGGGAGGAGGAGGCTACACCTTC; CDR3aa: CASSQVAGGGGGYTF
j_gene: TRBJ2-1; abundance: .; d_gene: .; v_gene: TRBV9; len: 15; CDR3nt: TGTGCCAGCAGCCGTCGGGGAATTATCTACAATGAGCAGTTCTTC; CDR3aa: CASSRRGIIYNEQFF
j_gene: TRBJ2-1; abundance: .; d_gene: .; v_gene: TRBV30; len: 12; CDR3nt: TGTGCCTCAGGGGAGGCCTACAATGAGCAGTTCTTC; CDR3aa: CASGEAYNEQFF
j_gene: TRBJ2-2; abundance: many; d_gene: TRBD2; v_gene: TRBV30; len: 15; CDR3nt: TGTGCCTGGAGGGGACTAGCGGGTGAAACCGGGGAGCTGTTTTTT; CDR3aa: CAWRGLAGETGELFF
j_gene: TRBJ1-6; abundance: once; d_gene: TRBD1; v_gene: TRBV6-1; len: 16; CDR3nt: TGTGCCAGCAGTGACCGGGACAGGCTCTATAATTCACCCCTCCACTTT; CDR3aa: CASSDRDRLYNSPLHF
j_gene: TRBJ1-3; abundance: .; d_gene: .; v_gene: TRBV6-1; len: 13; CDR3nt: TGTGCCAGCAGTGAAGGGGTAGGAAACACCATATATTTT; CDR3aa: CASSEGVGNTIYF
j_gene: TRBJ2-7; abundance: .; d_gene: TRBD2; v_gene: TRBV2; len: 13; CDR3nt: TGTGCCAGCAGAGGCGGGGGGGACTACGAGCAGTACTTC; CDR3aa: CASRGGGDYEQYF
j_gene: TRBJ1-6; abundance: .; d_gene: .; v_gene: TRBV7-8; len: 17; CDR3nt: TGTGCCAGCAGCTTAATAACAGGGAGCTCCTATAATTCACCCCTCCACTTT; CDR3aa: CASSLITGSSYNSPLHF
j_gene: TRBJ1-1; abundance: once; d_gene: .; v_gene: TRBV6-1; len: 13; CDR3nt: TGTGCCAGCAACCTAAACAGGGTTACTGAAGCTTTCTTT; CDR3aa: CASNLNRVTEAFF
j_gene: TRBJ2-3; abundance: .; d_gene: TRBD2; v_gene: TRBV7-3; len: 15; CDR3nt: TGTGCCAGCAGCTTTGAGCGGGGGGTCACAGATACGCAGTATTTT; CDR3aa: CASSFERGVTDTQYF
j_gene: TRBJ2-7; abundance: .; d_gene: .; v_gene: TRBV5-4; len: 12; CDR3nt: TGTGCCAGCAGCTTGGCAGGGTCGGGGCAGTACTTC; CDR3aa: CASSLAGSGQYF
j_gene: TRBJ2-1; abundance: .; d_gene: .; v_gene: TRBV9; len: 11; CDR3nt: TGTGCCACAGGGAGCTACAATGAGCAGTTCTTC; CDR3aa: CATGSYNEQFF
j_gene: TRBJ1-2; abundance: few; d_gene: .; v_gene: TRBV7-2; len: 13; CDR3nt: TGTGCCAGCAGCTTAGGGGACCCCTATGGCTACACCTTC; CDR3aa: CASSLGDPYGYTF
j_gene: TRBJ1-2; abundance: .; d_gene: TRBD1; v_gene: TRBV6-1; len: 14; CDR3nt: TGTGCCAGCAGACTTAACCCGGGACAGTATGGCTACACCTTC; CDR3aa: CASRLNPGQYGYTF
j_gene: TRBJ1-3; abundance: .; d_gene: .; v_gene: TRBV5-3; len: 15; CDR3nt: TGTGCCAGAGGGATTTGGCGAAGCTCTGGAAACACCATATATTTT; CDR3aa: CARGIWRSSGNTIYF
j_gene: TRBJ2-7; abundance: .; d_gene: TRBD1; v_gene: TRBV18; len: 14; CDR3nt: TGTGCCAGCTCACCACTGGGACAGAGTTACGAGCAGTACTTC; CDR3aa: CASSPLGQSYEQYF
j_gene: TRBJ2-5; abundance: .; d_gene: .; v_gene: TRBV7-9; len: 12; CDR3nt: TGTGCCAGCAGCCCTTGGACTGAGACCCAGTACTTC; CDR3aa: CASSPWTETQYF
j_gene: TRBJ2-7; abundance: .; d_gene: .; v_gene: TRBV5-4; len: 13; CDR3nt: TGTGCCAGCAGCTTGGGGAGCTCCTACGAGCAGTACTTC; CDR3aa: CASSLGSSYEQYF
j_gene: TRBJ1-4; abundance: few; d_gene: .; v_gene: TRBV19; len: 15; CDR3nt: TGTGCCAGTAGTATAGGGGGAAGTACTGTTGAAAAACTGTTTTTT; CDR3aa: CASSIGGSTVEKLFF
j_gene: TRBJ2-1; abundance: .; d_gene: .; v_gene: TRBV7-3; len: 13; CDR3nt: TGTGCCAGCAGCCCCTACAGGAATTCAGGGCAGTTCTTC; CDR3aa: CASSPYRNSGQFF
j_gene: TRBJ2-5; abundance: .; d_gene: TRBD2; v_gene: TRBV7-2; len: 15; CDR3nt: TGTGCCAGCAGCTTAAGTAGCGGGGTCGGGGAGACCCAGTACTTC; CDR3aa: CASSLSSGVGETQYF
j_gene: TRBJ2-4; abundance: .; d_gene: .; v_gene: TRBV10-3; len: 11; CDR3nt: TGTGCCATTTCGACGGGGGACATTCAGTACTTC; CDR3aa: CAISTGDIQYF
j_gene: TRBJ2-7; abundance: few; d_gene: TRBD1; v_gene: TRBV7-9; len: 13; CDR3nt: TGTGCCAGCAGCGCGGACAGGGACTACGAGCAGTACTTC; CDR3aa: CASSADRDYEQYF
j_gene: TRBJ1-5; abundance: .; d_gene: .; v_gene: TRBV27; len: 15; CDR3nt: TGTGCCAGCAGTTCGGACTCCTGGGGCAATCAGCCCCAGCATTTT; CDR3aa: CASSSDSWGNQPQHF